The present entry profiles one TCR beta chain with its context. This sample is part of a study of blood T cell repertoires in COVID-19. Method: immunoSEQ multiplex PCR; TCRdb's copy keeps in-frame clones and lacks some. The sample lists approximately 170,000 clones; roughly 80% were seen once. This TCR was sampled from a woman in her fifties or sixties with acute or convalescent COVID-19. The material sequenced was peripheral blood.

The CDR3 region is CASSRTVDYEQYF. CDR3 DNA sequence: TGTGCCAGCAGTAGGACAGTCGACTACGAGCAGTACTTC. The rearrangement joins TRBV6-5 to TRBJ2-7, with TRBD1 as a possible D gene (6 bases). This CDR3 has 13 amino acids. CDR1 is MNHEY, CDR2 SVGAGI, per germline. V gave up 5 bases and J gave up 3 bases, with 11 bases separating them.